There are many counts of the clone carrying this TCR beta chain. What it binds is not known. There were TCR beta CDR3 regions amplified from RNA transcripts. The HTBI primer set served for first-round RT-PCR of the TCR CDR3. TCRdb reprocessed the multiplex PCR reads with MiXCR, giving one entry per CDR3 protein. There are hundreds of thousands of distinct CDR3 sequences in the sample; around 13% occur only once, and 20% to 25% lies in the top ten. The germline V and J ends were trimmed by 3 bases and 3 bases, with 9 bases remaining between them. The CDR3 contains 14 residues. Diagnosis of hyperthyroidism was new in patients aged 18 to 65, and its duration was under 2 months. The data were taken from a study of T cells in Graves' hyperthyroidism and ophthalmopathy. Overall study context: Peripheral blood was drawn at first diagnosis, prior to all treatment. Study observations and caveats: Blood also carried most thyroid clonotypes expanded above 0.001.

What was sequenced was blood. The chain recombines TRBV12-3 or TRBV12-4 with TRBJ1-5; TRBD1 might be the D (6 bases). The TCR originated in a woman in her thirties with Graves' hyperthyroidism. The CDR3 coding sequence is TGTGCCAGCAGTTTCCGGGACACCAATCAGCCCCAGCATTTT. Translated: CASSFRDTNQPQHF.